The clone carrying this T cell receptor beta chain turned up a few times. The antigen is not known. These data are taken from a study of CD8 T cells in ankylosing spondylitis. Study outcomes and limitations: According to the report, clones linked to the disease were significantly enriched in matched synovial fluid samples taken from ankylosing spondylitis patients.

The CDR3 has 10 amino acids. V was shortened by 6 bases and J by 11 bases, with 10 bases between the two germline ends. Using its own MiXCR run on the 5' RACE reads, TCRdb lists one record per CDR3 protein. The sample holds some 240,000 distinct CDR3 sequences, about 18% seen once. The V call is TRBV12-3 or TRBV12-4, the J call TRBJ1-1; no clear D gene. The TCR was taken from a male donor with ankylosing spondylitis or in good health (not recorded which). Specimen: blood, either unsorted or a sorted T cell fraction (not recorded which). This chain's CDR3 is CASSPNPAFF. In nucleotides, the CDR3 is TGTGCCAGCAGCCCGAATCCGGCTTTCTTT.